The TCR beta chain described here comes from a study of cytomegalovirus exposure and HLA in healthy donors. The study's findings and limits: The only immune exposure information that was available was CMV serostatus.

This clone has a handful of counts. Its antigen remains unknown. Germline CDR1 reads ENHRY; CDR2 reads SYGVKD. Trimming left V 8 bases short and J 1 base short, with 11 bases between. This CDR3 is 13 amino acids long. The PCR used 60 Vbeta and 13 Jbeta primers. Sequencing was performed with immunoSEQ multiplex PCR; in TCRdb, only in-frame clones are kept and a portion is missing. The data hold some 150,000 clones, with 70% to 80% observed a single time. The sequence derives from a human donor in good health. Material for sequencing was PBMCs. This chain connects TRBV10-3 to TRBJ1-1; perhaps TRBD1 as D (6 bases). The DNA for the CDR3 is TGTGCCATCGGACAGAAAAAGAACACTGAAGCTTTCTTT. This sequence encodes CAIGQKKNTEAFF.